Following are 6 T cell receptor beta chains from one sample sequenced in a study of molecular identifiers for immune sequencing clone quantification. From the PCR reads, TCRdb called clonotypes with MiXCR, one entry per CDR3 protein. Among 300,000 to 350,000 distinct CDR3 sequences, about a fifth were seen once, and the ten largest hold approximately 0.84%. The specimen was naive CD8+ T cells from blood, with Jurkat cell RNA spiked in. Subset reported: FACS-sorted CD8+CD4-CCR7+CD45RA+ naive T cells. The receptors stem from a human donor in good health. Some libraries in this study had Jurkat cell RNA spiked in.

As to this clonotype: A read error is likely, as this CDR3 ends without the conserved phenylalanine or tryptophan. The chain is built from TRBV2 and TRBJ2-7; D is perhaps TRBD2 (6 bases). The length of the CDR3 is 15 residues. Germline lookup yields CDR1 SNHLY and CDR2 FYNNEI. V was shortened by 1 base and J by 2 bases, with 12 bases between the two germline ends. CDR3 sequence: CASSEGGVPTYEQYL. CDR3 DNA: TGTGCCAGCAGTGAAGGGGGGGTGCCCACCTACGAGCAGTACCTC.

To note about this clonotype: A much more abundant neighbour one base away suggests this may be a read error. The rearrangement joins TRBV24-1 to TRBJ2-1, with D perhaps being TRBD1 or TRBD2 (5 bases each). The germline CDR1 and CDR2 sequences are KGHDR and SFDVKD. CDR3 length equals 15 residues. The CDR3: CASSEGSGSYNEQFF. The CDR3 DNA reads TGTGCCTCCAGTGAAGGTTCAGGGAGCTACAATGAGCAGTTCTTC.

This sequence joins TRBV7-3 and TRBJ1-1, with D possibly matching TRBD1 (6 bases). With 5 bases removed from V and 6 bases from J, the gap between germline ends came to 10 bases. The CDR3 loop spans 12 amino acids. Germline CDR1 reads SGHTA; CDR2 reads FQGTGA. The CDR3 region has the DNA TGTGCCAGCAGCGCGGCAGGGGCTGAAGCTTTCTTT. It is translated as CASSAAGAEAFF.

As to this clonotype: A much larger clone differs by one base, so this may be a read error. J is TRBJ2-3 and V is TRBV12-3 or TRBV12-4; weak D call: TRBD2 (6 bases). The CDR3 runs to 18 residues. CDR3 sequence: CASSSIPGLAQFTVTQYF. CDR3 nucleotide sequence: TGTGCCAGCAGTTCAATACCGGGACTTGCTCAATTCACAGTTACGCAGTATTTT.

The sample holds many counts of this clonotype. This chain links TRBV5-6 with TRBJ2-7; D not resolved. The CDR3 totals 11 residues. Germline CDR1 is SGHDT and CDR2 is YYEEEE. With 0 bases removed from V and 5 bases from J, the gap between germline ends came to 3 bases. The CDR3 is CASSLADEQYF. CDR3 DNA: TGTGCCAGCAGCTTGGCGGACGAGCAGTACTTC.

This clonotype was picked up one time. The junction does not match germline at one end; this may be a read error. The V and J genes are TRBV12-3 or TRBV12-4 and TRBJ2-7; tentatively, D is TRBD2 (5 bases). This CDR3 is 14 amino acids long. The CDR3 here is CASTLGSPSYDQYF. The CDR3 nucleotides are TGTGCCAGCACCCTGGGGAGTCCCAGCTACGATCAGTACTTC.